The 30 T cell receptor beta chains below come from one sample, sequenced in a study of cytomegalovirus exposure and HLA in healthy donors. The PCR made use of 60 Vbeta and 13 Jbeta primers. Profiled with immunoSEQ multiplex PCR; TCRdb holds only in-frame clones, not every one. The sample contains some 100,000 clones, around 83% of which appear only once. The material sequenced was PBMCs. The source of these receptors is a woman aged 18-29 years in good health and CMV-seronegative.

The chain joins TRBV7-2 to TRBJ2-2; D is uncertain. The V end lost 5 bases, the J end lost 6 bases, and 10 bases lay between the germline ends. The CDR3 spans 13 residues. Germline V gene data show CDR1 as SGHTA and CDR2 as FQGNSA. CDR3 sequence reads: CASSRTKAGELFF. Written as DNA, the CDR3 is TGTGCCAGCAGCCGAACTAAAGCCGGGGAGCTGTTTTTT. Full variable domain (outside the CDR3, taken from reference TRBV7-2 and TRBJ2-2): GAGVSQSPSNKVTEKGKDVELRCDPISGHTALYWYRQSLGQGLEFLIYFQGNSAPDKSGLPSDRFSAERTGGSVSTLTIQRTQQEDSAVYLCASSRTKAGELFFGEGSRLTVL.

V and J are TRBV6-4 and TRBJ2-7; D perhaps matches TRBD2 (5 bases). The V and J ends lost 6 bases and 6 bases respectively, with 18 bases between them. This CDR3 spans 14 amino acids. Germline CDR1 is MRHNA and CDR2 is SNTAGT. CDR3 DNA sequence: TGTGCCAGCAGCGACCGTCCGGGGTCGGGCGAGCAGTACTTC. The encoded protein is CASSDRPGSGEQYF.

This chain joins TRBV30 and TRBJ2-5; TRBD1 might be the D (6 bases). The CDR3 consists of 13 residues. The V and J ends lost 0 bases and 2 bases respectively, with 7 bases between them. CDR1 is GTSNPN and CDR2 is SVGIG in the germline V gene (reference sequence). CDR3 sequence (DNA): TGTGCCTGGAGTGTTAGGGGGCAAGAGACCCAGTACTTC. It yields the protein CAWSVRGQETQYF.

The V and J genes are TRBV5-8 and TRBJ2-7, with D unclear. Germline V gene data show CDR1 as SGHTS and CDR2 as YDEGEE. The V end lost 5 bases, the J end lost 7 bases, and 10 bases lay between the germline ends. The length of the CDR3 is 11 residues. The DNA for the CDR3 is TGTGCCAGCAGGCAGGTCCCAGAGCAGTACTTC. It encodes CASRQVPEQYF.

This clone appeared once. This chain joins TRBV6-1 and TRBJ2-3, with D unclear. The CDR3 runs 14 residues. Per the germline V gene, CDR1 is MNHNS and CDR2 is SASEGT. Trimming took off 7 bases at V and 0 bases at J, with 11 bases between the two ends. Here the CDR3 DNA reads TGTGCCAGCACTCGCGTTGATAGCACAGATACGCAGTATTTT. It encodes CASTRVDSTDTQYF.

The chain is built from TRBV27 and TRBJ2-7, with TRBD1 identical over 7 bases. Looked up from germline, CDR1 is MNHEY and CDR2 is SMNVEV (reference sequence). The CDR3 is 12 residues long. Trimming cost V 6 bases and J 7 bases; bases outside gene matches: 6. For the CDR3, the DNA is TGTGCCAGCAGGCCCCCGACAGGGGAGCAGTACTTC. This encodes CASRPPTGEQYF.

This chain connects TRBV9 to TRBJ2-1; 14 bases match TRBD2. The length of the CDR3 is 19 residues. The V segment lost 4 bases and the J segment 2 bases; nucleotides outside the gene matches: 11. The germline CDR1 and CDR2 sequences are SGDLS and YYNGEE. The CDR3 sequence: CASSSSLGLAGGAYNEQFF. The CDR3 bases are TGTGCCAGCAGCTCATCCCTCGGACTAGCGGGAGGCGCCTACAATGAGCAGTTCTTC.

The J gene is TRBJ2-4, the V gene TRBV6-6; D gene unclear. V dropped 5 bases and J dropped 0 bases, with 5 bases sitting between them. The length of the CDR3 is 13 residues. Germline-derived CDR1 and CDR2 are MNHNY and SVGAGI (reference sequence). CDR3 in amino acids: CASSVLAKNIQYF. CDR3 sequence (DNA): TGTGCCAGCAGTGTACTAGCCAAAAACATTCAGTACTTC.

J is TRBJ2-7 and V is TRBV10-2; possibly TRBD2 for D (6 bases). This CDR3 has 15 residues. Between the trimmed V and J ends, which lost 2 bases and 0 bases, there was a span of 11 bases. Germline loops: CDR1 WSHSY, CDR2 SAAADI. CDR3 protein: CASSETGEGSYEQYF. The CDR3, as DNA: TGCGCCAGCAGTGAGACGGGAGAAGGCTCCTACGAGCAGTACTTC.

This clone was picked up one time. This chain connects TRBV4-3 to TRBJ2-1; TRBD2 aligns across 11 bases. Unmatched junction bases numbered 8, after V lost 0 bases and J lost 7 bases. From germline, CDR1 is LGHNA and CDR2 YSLEER. The CDR3 has 17 amino acids. As DNA, the CDR3 is TGCGCCAGCAGCCAAGACCCCACTAGCGGGGGACGGAATGAGCAGTTCTTC. It is translated as CASSQDPTSGGRNEQFF.

The V call is TRBV19, the J call TRBJ2-7; possibly TRBD1 for D (6 bases). Germline V gene data show CDR1 as LNHDA and CDR2 as SQIVND (reference sequence). This CDR3 spans 14 amino acids. V was clipped by 6 bases and J by 0 bases, with 12 bases between them. The CDR3 bases are TGTGCCAGTAGGTCGCAAGGGGGCTCCTACGAGCAGTACTTC. Translation: CASRSQGGSYEQYF.

J is TRBJ2-5 and V is TRBV9; 7 nucleotides match TRBD2. Trimming took 0 bases from V and 0 from J; bases not matched to a gene: 2. The CDR3 consists of 15 residues. CDR1 is SGDLS, CDR2 YYNGEE, per germline. CDR3: CASSVAAGHQETQYF. DNA for the CDR3: TGTGCCAGCAGCGTAGCAGCGGGGCACCAAGAGACCCAGTACTTC.

The rearrangement joins TRBV15 to TRBJ2-5, with 9 bases that match TRBD2. This CDR3 is built from 17 residues. Germline V lookup: CDR1 LNHNV, CDR2 YYDKDF (reference sequence). The J segment lost 7 bases and the V segment lost 3 bases, leaving 15 bases of the junction unmatched. CDR3 sequence: CATSSFDRGRARVTQYF. The DNA of the CDR3 is TGTGCCACCAGCAGTTTTGATCGCGGGAGGGCGAGGGTGACCCAGTACTTC.

The chain recombines TRBV7-9 with TRBJ1-2; D is undetermined. This CDR3 is 15 amino acids long. The germline CDR1 and CDR2 sequences are SEHNR and FQNEAQ (reference sequence). Trimming took off 2 bases at V and 5 bases at J, with 15 bases between the two ends. The CDR3 coding sequence is TGTGCCAGCAGCTTACACCCGGAGGATAATTATGGCTACACCTTC. It yields the protein CASSLHPEDNYGYTF.

The chain recombines TRBV30 with TRBJ1-5, with 7 bases aligning to TRBD1. Germline values: CDR1 GTSNPN, CDR2 SVGIG (reference sequence). J was trimmed by 1 base and V by 5 bases; bases with no gene match: 2. The CDR3 runs 13 residues. The CDR3 coding sequence is TGTGCCTGGGGACAGGCGAGCAATCAGCCCCAGCATTTT. Translation: CAWGQASNQPQHF.

The genes are TRBV5-6 and TRBJ1-1; no firm D call. V was trimmed by 0 bases and J by 0 bases, leaving 3 bases between them. CDR3 length: 13 residues. Germline CDR1 is SGHDT and CDR2 is YYEEEE. CDR3 nucleotide sequence: TGTGCCAGCAGCTTGGTCATGAACACTGAAGCTTTCTTT. Amino acid sequence: CASSLVMNTEAFF. Supplemented by reference TRBV5-6 and TRBJ1-1, the full variable domain reads DAGVTQSPTHLIKTRGQQVTLRCSPKSGHDTVSWYQQALGQGPQFIFQYYEEEERQRGNFPDRFSGHQFPNYSSELNVNALLLGDSALYLCASSLVMNTEAFFGQGTRLTVV.

The chain links TRBV14 to TRBJ2-7, with a possible D match to TRBD2 (6 bases). Germline V gene sequence: CDR1 SGHDN, CDR2 FVKESK. This CDR3 region has 13 residues. Trimming took 0 bases from V and 7 from J, leaving 10 bases between them. In DNA form, the CDR3 reads TGTGCCAGCAGCCAAGATTGGAGGGGAGAGCAGTACTTC. Translation gives CASSQDWRGEQYF.

This clone was detected a few times. This chain links TRBV5-1 with TRBJ1-4, with D unresolved. The V and J ends lost 0 bases and 0 bases respectively, with 6 bases between them. The CDR3 length is 15 residues. The germline CDR1 and CDR2 sequences are SGHRS and YFSETQ. This CDR3 is CASSLAGATNEKLFF. CDR3 in DNA: TGCGCCAGCAGCTTGGCCGGGGCAACTAATGAAAAACTGTTTTTT.

This clone was recorded only once. The chain employs TRBV19 and TRBJ1-4; a weak D match, TRBD1 (5 bases). The CDR3 is made up of 15 amino acids. Trimming took off 6 bases at V and 4 bases at J, with 15 bases between the two ends. The germline gives CDR1 LNHDA, CDR2 SQIVND (reference sequence). The CDR3 loop reads CASSPLTDLNEKLFF. The CDR3 DNA reads as TGTGCCAGTAGCCCGTTGACAGACCTTAATGAAAAACTGTTTTTT.

This chain joins TRBV19 and TRBJ2-7, with D maybe TRBD1 (5 bases). This CDR3 has 15 amino acids. Trimming removed 3 bases at V and 3 bases at J, with 15 bases between. From germline, CDR1 is LNHDA and CDR2 SQIVND (reference sequence). CDR3 residues: CASSIRALLNYEQYF. Here the CDR3 DNA reads TGTGCCAGTAGTATCAGGGCACTACTAAACTACGAGCAGTACTTC.

V and J are TRBV30 and TRBJ2-1, with 10 bases that match TRBD2. CDR1 is GTSNPN and CDR2 is SVGIG in the germline V gene (reference sequence). V trimming: 2 bases; J trimming: 4 bases; junction bases outside the gene matches: 8. This CDR3 comprises 16 residues. CDR3 in DNA: TGTGCCTGGAGTCTCGGCGGGACTAGCGCGTACAATGAGCAGTTCTTC. It translates to CAWSLGGTSAYNEQFF.

V is TRBV5-4 and J is TRBJ2-1; D uncertain. This CDR3 has 16 amino acids. CDR1 and CDR2 from the germline V gene are SGHNT and YYREEE (reference sequence). The V end lost 3 bases, the J end lost 1 base, and 14 bases lay between the germline ends. In DNA form, the CDR3 reads TGTGCCAGCAGCTCCGCTGGCGGTCGATCCTACAATGAGCAGTTCTTC. Its translation: CASSSAGGRSYNEQFF.

The chain recombines TRBV7-9 with TRBJ2-7, with TRBD2 as a possible D gene (7 bases). Trimming stripped 0 bases from V and 7 bases from J, with 13 bases between. Germline-derived CDR1 and CDR2 are SEHNR and FQNEAQ (reference sequence). This CDR3 comprises 14 residues. The CDR3 DNA follows: TGTGCCAGCAGCTTAGCGGCGGGGGCGGGAGAGCAGTACTTC. As protein: CASSLAAGAGEQYF.

J is TRBJ1-2 and V is TRBV15; no firm D call. Germline V gives CDR1 LNHNV, CDR2 YYDKDF (reference sequence). Trimming removed 0 bases from V and 9 bases from J, with 20 bases in between. CDR3 length equals 16 residues. The CDR3 DNA follows: TGTGCCACCAGCAGAGATATATCCAGGTTGTACGCCCGCTACACCTTC. Translation: CATSRDISRLYARYTF. Full variable domain (outside the CDR3, taken from reference TRBV15 and TRBJ1-2): DAMVIQNPRYQVTQFGKPVTLSCSQTLNHNVMYWYQQKSSQAPKLLFHYYDKDFNNEADTPDNFQSRRPNTSFCFLDIRSPGLGDTAMYLCATSRDISRLYARYTFGSGTRLTVV.

This clone has a handful of counts. The chain combines TRBV28 with TRBJ1-1; TRBD1 is a possible D gene (6 bases). V lost 4 bases and J lost 3, with 15 bases in between. This CDR3 has 15 residues. CDR1 is MDHEN and CDR2 is SYDVKM in the germline V gene. The CDR3 nucleotides read TGTGCCAGCAGTTGGGGGCGGGGGCGAGACACTGAAGCTTTCTTT. Amino acids: CASSWGRGRDTEAFF.

This chain connects TRBV10-2 to TRBJ2-3, with no clear D. The CDR3 spans 14 residues. Trimming took off 7 bases at V and 1 base at J, with 12 bases between the two ends. Germline V lookup: CDR1 WSHSY, CDR2 SAAADI. CDR3 coding DNA: TGCGCCAGCAAATATAGCTCTGGCACAGATACGCAGTATTTT. Its protein product is CASKYSSGTDTQYF.

The chain has TRBV4-1 and TRBJ1-1; a possible D gene is TRBD1 (5 bases). Germline CDR1 is MGHRA and CDR2 is YSYEKL. This CDR3 is built from 14 residues. V was pared by 4 bases and J by 3 bases, with 12 bases between. Here the CDR3 reads CASSPIARDTEAFF. Here the CDR3 DNA reads TGCGCCAGCAGCCCGATCGCCAGGGACACTGAAGCTTTCTTT.

The rearrangement joins TRBV7-9 to TRBJ2-3; no reliable D call. The germline V gene has CDR1 SEHNR and CDR2 FQNEAQ (reference sequence). This CDR3 region has 15 residues. V lost 1 base to trimming and J lost 0 bases, with 8 bases between them. The CDR3 DNA follows: TGTGCCAGCAGCTTAGGAGGCCAGAGCACAGATACGCAGTATTTT. Protein sequence: CASSLGGQSTDTQYF.

This chain connects TRBV28 to TRBJ1-2; no clear D gene. Germline V gene data show CDR1 as MDHEN and CDR2 as SYDVKM. Trimming cost V 2 bases and J 3 bases, with 10 bases left between them. This CDR3 comprises 14 residues. The CDR3 loop is CASSLGAGHYGYTF. The CDR3 nucleotides are TGTGCCAGCAGTTTAGGCGCAGGCCACTATGGCTACACCTTC.

This clone has a single count. V is TRBV7-8 and J is TRBJ2-3; D gene uncertain. The CDR3 spans 12 residues. Trimming left V 5 bases short and J 3 bases short, with 6 bases between. Germline CDR1 reads SGHVS; CDR2 reads FQNEAQ. Here the CDR3 reads CASSPRTDTQYF. The CDR3 DNA reads as TGTGCCAGCAGCCCCCGGACAGATACGCAGTATTTT.